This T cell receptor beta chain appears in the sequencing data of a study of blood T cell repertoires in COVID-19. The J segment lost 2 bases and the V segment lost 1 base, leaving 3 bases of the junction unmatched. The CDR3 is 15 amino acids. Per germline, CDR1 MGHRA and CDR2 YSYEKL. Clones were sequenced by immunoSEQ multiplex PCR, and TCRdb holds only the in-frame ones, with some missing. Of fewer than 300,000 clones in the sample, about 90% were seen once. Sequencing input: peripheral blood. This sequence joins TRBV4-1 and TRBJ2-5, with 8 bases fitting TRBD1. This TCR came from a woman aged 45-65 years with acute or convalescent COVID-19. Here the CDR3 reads CASSQVTGGQETQYF. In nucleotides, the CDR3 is TGCGCCAGCAGCCAAGTAACAGGGGGGCAAGAGACCCAGTACTTC.